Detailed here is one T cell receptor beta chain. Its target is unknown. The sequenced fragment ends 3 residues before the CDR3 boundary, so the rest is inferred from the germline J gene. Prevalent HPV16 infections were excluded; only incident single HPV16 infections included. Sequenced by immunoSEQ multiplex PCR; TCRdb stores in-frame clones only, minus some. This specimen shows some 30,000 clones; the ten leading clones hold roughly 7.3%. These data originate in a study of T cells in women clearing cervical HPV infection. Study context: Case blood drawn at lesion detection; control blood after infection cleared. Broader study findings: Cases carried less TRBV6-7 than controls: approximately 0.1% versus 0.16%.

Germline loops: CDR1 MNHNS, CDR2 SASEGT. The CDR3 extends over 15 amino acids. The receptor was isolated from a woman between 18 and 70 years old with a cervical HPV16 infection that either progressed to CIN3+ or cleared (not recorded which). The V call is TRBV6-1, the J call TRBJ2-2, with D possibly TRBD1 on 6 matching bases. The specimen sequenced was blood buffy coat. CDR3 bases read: TGTGCCAGCAGTGTGTTAGTCAAAGGACAGCTCAAG. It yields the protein CASSVLVKGQLK. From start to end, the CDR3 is CASSVLVKGQLKLFF.